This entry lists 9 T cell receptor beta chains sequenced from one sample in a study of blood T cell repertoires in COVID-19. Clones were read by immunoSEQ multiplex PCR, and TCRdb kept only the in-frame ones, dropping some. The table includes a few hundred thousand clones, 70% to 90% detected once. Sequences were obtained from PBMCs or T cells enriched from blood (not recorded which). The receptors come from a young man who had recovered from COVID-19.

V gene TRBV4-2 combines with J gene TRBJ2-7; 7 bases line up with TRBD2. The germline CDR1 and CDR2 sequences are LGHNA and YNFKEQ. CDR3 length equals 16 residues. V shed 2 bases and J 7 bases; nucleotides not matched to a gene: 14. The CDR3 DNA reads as TGTGCCAGCAGCCAATCACCTGGTGTCGGGGGGTATGAGCAGTACTTC. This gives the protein CASSQSPGVGGYEQYF.

This CDR3 reads CASSFDGGQPQHF. In DNA form, the CDR3 reads TGTGCCAGCAGTTTCGACGGGGGTCAGCCCCAGCATTTT. The chain employs TRBV12-3 or TRBV12-4 and TRBJ1-5, with D possibly TRBD1 on 5 matching bases. The CDR3 runs to 13 residues. V shed 3 bases and J shed 6 bases, with 9 bases lying between them.

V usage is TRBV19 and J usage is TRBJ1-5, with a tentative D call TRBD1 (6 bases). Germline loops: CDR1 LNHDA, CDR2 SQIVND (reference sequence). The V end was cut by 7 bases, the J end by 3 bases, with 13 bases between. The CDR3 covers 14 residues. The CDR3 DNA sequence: TGTGCCAGTAACCAACGACAGGTCAATCAGCCCCAGCATTTT. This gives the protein CASNQRQVNQPQHF.

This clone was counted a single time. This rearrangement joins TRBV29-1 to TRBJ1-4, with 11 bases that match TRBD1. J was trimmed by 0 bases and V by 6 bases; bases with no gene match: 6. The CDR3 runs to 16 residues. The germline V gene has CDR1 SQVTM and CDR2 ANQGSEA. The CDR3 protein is CSVRTGGAATNEKLFF. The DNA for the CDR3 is TGCAGCGTCAGGACAGGGGGCGCGGCAACTAATGAAAAACTGTTTTTT.

CDR3: CASSISRLETQYF. The CDR3 bases are TGTGCCAGCAGTATATCGCGTCTCGAGACCCAGTACTTC. This rearrangement joins TRBV13 to TRBJ2-5, with unresolved D. Germline CDR1 is PRHDT and CDR2 is FYEKMQ (reference sequence). Trimming removed 6 bases from V and 5 bases from J, with 13 bases in between. The CDR3 spans 13 residues.

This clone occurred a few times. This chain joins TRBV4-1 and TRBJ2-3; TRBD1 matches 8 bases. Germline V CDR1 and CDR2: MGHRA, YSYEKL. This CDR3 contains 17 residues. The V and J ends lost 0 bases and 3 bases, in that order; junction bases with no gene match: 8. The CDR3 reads CASSQDPGQGGTDTQYF. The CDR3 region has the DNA TGCGCCAGCAGCCAAGACCCCGGACAGGGTGGAACAGATACGCAGTATTTT.

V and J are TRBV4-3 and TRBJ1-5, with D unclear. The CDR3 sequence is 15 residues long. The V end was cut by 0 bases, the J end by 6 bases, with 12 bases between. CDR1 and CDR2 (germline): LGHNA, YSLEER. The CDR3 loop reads CASSQDRAAGQPQHF. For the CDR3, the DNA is TGCGCCAGCAGCCAAGATCGGGCAGCGGGTCAGCCCCAGCATTTT.

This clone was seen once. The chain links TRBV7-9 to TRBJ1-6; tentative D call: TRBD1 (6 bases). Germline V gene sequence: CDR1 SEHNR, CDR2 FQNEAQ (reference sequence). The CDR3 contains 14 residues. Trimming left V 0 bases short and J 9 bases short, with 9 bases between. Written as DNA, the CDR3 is TGTGCCAGCAGCTTAGCACAGGGCGGTTCACCCCTCCACTTT. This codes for CASSLAQGGSPLHF.

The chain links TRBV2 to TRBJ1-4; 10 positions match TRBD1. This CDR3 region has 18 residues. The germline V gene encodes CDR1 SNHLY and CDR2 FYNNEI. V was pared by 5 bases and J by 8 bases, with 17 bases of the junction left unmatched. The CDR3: CASSPYRDRGTVGEKLFF. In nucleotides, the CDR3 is TGTGCCAGCAGTCCCTACCGGGACAGGGGCACAGTTGGGGAAAAACTGTTTTTT.